A single sample gave rise to the 19 T cell receptor beta chains below, sequenced in a study of T cells in Graves' hyperthyroidism and ophthalmopathy. RNA transcripts yielded amplified TCR beta CDR3 regions. A set of HTBI primers served as the primers for a first-round RT-PCR of the TCR CDR3. From the multiplex PCR reads, TCRdb called clonotypes with MiXCR, one entry per CDR3 protein. The sample has a few hundred thousand distinct CDR3 sequences, roughly 18% seen once. Sample: blood. All receptors come from a man aged 18 to 30 with Graves' ophthalmopathy.

This clonotype was seen repeatedly, ten times or more. The V call is TRBV7-9, the J call TRBJ1-4; D unclear. Germline values: CDR1 SEHNR, CDR2 FQNEAQ (reference sequence). Trimming left V 10 bases short and J 3 bases short, with 18 bases between. The CDR3 loop spans 15 amino acids. The CDR3 is CAIQAAGGSNEKLFF. The CDR3 DNA reads as TGTGCCATCCAAGCGGCGGGCGGATCTAATGAAAAACTGTTTTTT.

The genes are TRBV7-2 and TRBJ2-5; D tentatively fits TRBD1 or TRBD2 (5 bases each). The germline CDR1 and CDR2 sequences are SGHTA and FQGNSA. V was pared by 2 bases and J by 6 bases, with 10 bases between. The CDR3 sequence is 13 residues long. The chain's CDR3 is CASSLRRGQTQYF. The CDR3 DNA reads as TGTGCCAGCAGCTTAAGAAGGGGACAGACCCAGTACTTC.

The sample holds many counts of this clonotype. J is TRBJ1-5 and V is TRBV20-1; no clear D. The V gene lost 0 bases and the J gene lost 5 bases, with 8 bases spanning the gap. The germline gives CDR1 DFQATT, CDR2 SNEGSKA (reference sequence). This CDR3 contains 13 residues. The CDR3 bases are TGCAGTGCTAGAGATGTCAACGATCAGCCCCAGCATTTT. It specifies CSARDVNDQPQHF.

This clonotype was picked up a small number of times. The CDR3 bases are TGCAGTGCTACCCTGGGACAGGGGGATCAGCCCCAGCATTTT. Amino acids: CSATLGQGDQPQHF. The V call is TRBV20-1, the J call TRBJ1-5; 11 positions match TRBD1. The length of the CDR3 is 14 residues. V shed 4 bases, J shed 5 bases, and the junction held 4 bases outside the gene matches. The germline gives CDR1 DFQATT, CDR2 SNEGSKA (reference sequence).

Ten or more counts support this clonotype. V and J are TRBV13 and TRBJ2-7; 8 bases are shared with TRBD2. Germline V CDR1 and CDR2: PRHDT, FYEKMQ (reference sequence). The V gene end was trimmed by 9 bases and the J gene end by 1 base; junction bases not matched to a gene: 8. The CDR3 contains 14 residues. In DNA, the CDR3 is TGTGCCAGTGTCGGCGGGGGGTTTTCCTACGAGCAGTACTTC. The encoded protein is CASVGGGFSYEQYF.

This clonotype has a count of ten or more. This chain links TRBV7-3 with TRBJ2-1, with D perhaps being TRBD1 or TRBD2 (7 bases each). Trimming cost V 4 bases and J 3 bases, with 13 bases left between them. Germline lookup yields CDR1 SGHTA and CDR2 FQGTGA. The CDR3 contains 15 residues. Here the CDR3 DNA reads TGTGCCAGCAGCTCAGGGGGGGGGAACTACAATGAGCAGTTCTTC. It translates to CASSSGGGNYNEQFF.

This clonotype was observed many times. The rearrangement links TRBV2 to TRBJ1-3, with a possible D match to TRBD1 (6 bases). The CDR3 has 16 residues. Germline V gene sequence: CDR1 SNHLY, CDR2 FYNNEI. Trimming took off 4 bases at V and 0 bases at J, with 13 bases between the two ends. The chain's CDR3 is CASSVRQANSGNTIYF. In DNA form, the CDR3 reads TGTGCCAGCAGTGTCCGACAGGCGAACTCTGGAAACACCATATATTTT. The full variable domain, rest sourced from reference TRBV2 and TRBJ1-3, is EPEVTQTPSHQVTQMGQEVILRCVPISNHLYFYWYRQILGQKVEFLVSFYNNEISEKSEIFDDQFSVERPDGSNFTLKIRSTKLEDSAMYFCASSVRQANSGNTIYFGEGSWLTVV.

This clonotype was recorded many times. The V call is TRBV7-8, the J call TRBJ1-2, with 10 bases matching TRBD1. J lost 2 bases, V lost 3 bases, and 3 bases had no gene match. Germline values: CDR1 SGHVS, CDR2 FQNEAQ. The CDR3 spans 15 residues. The CDR3 DNA follows: TGTGCCAGCAGCTTGAGGGACAGGGGCAACTATGGCTACACCTTC. Amino acids: CASSLRDRGNYGYTF.

This clonotype was picked up a small number of times. The chain joins TRBV7-2 to TRBJ1-2, with D possibly being TRBD1 (5 bases). This CDR3 is 16 amino acids long. Trimming pared 5 bases from V and 0 bases from J, leaving 16 bases between. Looked up from germline, CDR1 is SGHTA and CDR2 is FQGNSA. This CDR3 reads CASSPRGRVANYGYTF. The CDR3 nucleotides are TGTGCCAGCAGCCCCCGGGGACGGGTAGCTAACTATGGCTACACCTTC.

The sample holds a few counts of this clonotype. The CDR3 reads CASSLQGANYEQYF. DNA of the CDR3: TGCGCCAGCAGCTTACAGGGGGCAAACTACGAGCAGTACTTC. V is TRBV5-1 and J is TRBJ2-7, with 9 bases identical to TRBD1. J was trimmed by 3 bases and V by 2 bases; bases with no gene match: 3. From germline, CDR1 is SGHRS and CDR2 YFSETQ. The CDR3 length is 14 residues.

This clonotype was seen more than once but under ten times. At one of its ends the junction is not consistent with the germline gene, which may arise from a read error. V and J are TRBV6-1 and TRBJ1-5; D might be TRBD1 (5 bases). The CDR3 length is 15 residues. CDR1 and CDR2 from the germline V gene are MNHNS and SASEGT. The CDR3 spells CASREDSAFYQPQHF. CDR3 sequence (DNA): TGTGCCAGCAGGGAAGACAGCGCCTTCTATCAGCCCCAGCATTTT.

This clonotype has at least ten counts. The chain uses TRBV20-1 and TRBJ2-3; 11 nucleotides match TRBD2. CDR3 length: 16 amino acids. V shed 5 bases and J 0 bases; nucleotides not matched to a gene: 7. Germline CDR1 and CDR2: DFQATT and SNEGSKA (reference sequence). This CDR3 is CSALGTSGSSTDTQYF. The DNA of the CDR3 is TGCAGTGCTCTTGGGACTAGCGGTTCTAGCACAGATACGCAGTATTTT.

Ten or more counts support this clonotype. V is TRBV12-3 or TRBV12-4 and J is TRBJ1-2; TRBD1 aligns across 8 bases. The V and J ends lost 6 bases and 5 bases, in that order; junction bases with no gene match: 5. This CDR3 has 13 residues. CDR3 nucleotides: TGTGCCAGCAGACTCGGACAGGGTTATGGCTACACCTTC. It specifies CASRLGQGYGYTF.

This clonotype came up many times. The chain couples TRBV7-3 to TRBJ1-1; D is undetermined. The V and J ends lost 4 bases and 1 base respectively, with 10 bases between them. The germline V gene encodes CDR1 SGHTA and CDR2 FQGTGA. The length of the CDR3 is 14 residues. This CDR3 reads CASSSGPQNTEAFF. The DNA of the CDR3 is TGTGCCAGCAGCTCCGGACCGCAGAACACTGAAGCTTTCTTT.

The rearrangement uses TRBV5-1 and TRBJ2-1; 11 bases line up with TRBD2. Germline assignment: CDR1 SGHRS and CDR2 YFSETQ. This CDR3 has 14 residues. With 2 bases clipped from V and 6 bases from J, the junction kept 1 base outside the gene matches. The CDR3 reads CASSFLAGGNEQFF. CDR3 bases: TGCGCCAGCAGCTTCCTAGCGGGGGGCAATGAGCAGTTCTTC.

The table lists this clonotype with many counts. This sequence joins TRBV15 and TRBJ1-1; D unclear. The CDR3 contains 13 residues. Germline assignment: CDR1 LNHNV and CDR2 YYDKDF (reference sequence). V gave up 5 bases and J gave up 8 bases, with 15 bases separating them. The CDR3 DNA reads as TGTGCCACCAGCCCCGGCGTGGGTGTCGAAGCTTTCTTT. As protein: CATSPGVGVEAFF.

This clonotype was seen at least ten times. This chain connects TRBV28 to TRBJ1-1; the D is unclear. CDR3 size: 13 residues. The V end lost 5 bases, the J end lost 0 bases, and 7 bases lay between the germline ends. CDR1 is MDHEN and CDR2 is SYDVKM in the germline V gene. The CDR3 bases are TGTGCCAGCAGTGTTGACATGAACACTGAAGCTTTCTTT. Encoded protein: CASSVDMNTEAFF.

This clonotype was detected a few times. The chain employs TRBV7-9 and TRBJ1-6, with D maybe TRBD1 (5 bases). The germline V and J ends were trimmed by 4 bases and 6 bases, with 10 bases remaining between them. From germline, CDR1 is SEHNR and CDR2 FQNEAQ (reference sequence). CDR3 size: 14 residues. CDR3 DNA sequence: TGTGCCAGCAGCTCAGGGCCGATTAATTCACCCCTCCACTTT. It is translated as CASSSGPINSPLHF.

Only a few counts were recorded for this clonotype. J is TRBJ2-3 and V is TRBV6-1; TRBD2 aligns across 8 bases. Germline CDR1 reads MNHNS; CDR2 reads SASEGT. V dropped 7 bases and J dropped 4; count of bases not matched to a gene: 7. The CDR3 consists of 14 residues. The CDR3 region has the DNA TGTGCCAGCACCACGGGGGGGGGGGCAGATACGCAGTATTTT. It is translated as CASTTGGGADTQYF.